This T cell receptor (beta chain) was identified during a study of neurological immune-mediated disorders. Via MiXCR, TCRdb re-called the 5' RACE reads, giving one row per CDR3 protein. The sample yields more than 75,000 distinct CDR3 sequences, about 4.3% seen once. This sample's time point: longitudinal time-point 3. This clonotype showed up many times. Trimming took 6 bases from V and 12 from J; bases not matched to a gene: 9. The CDR3 spans 12 residues. The V gene's germline CDR1 is SGHRS and CDR2 YFSETQ. The chain carries TRBV5-1 and TRBJ2-1; TRBD2 aligns across 7 bases. This TCR came from a woman aged 55-70 years with multiple sclerosis. Specimen: PBMCs. DNA for the CDR3: TGCGCCAGCACCCGGACGGGGAGGGGGCAGTTCTTC. This encodes CASTRTGRGQFF.